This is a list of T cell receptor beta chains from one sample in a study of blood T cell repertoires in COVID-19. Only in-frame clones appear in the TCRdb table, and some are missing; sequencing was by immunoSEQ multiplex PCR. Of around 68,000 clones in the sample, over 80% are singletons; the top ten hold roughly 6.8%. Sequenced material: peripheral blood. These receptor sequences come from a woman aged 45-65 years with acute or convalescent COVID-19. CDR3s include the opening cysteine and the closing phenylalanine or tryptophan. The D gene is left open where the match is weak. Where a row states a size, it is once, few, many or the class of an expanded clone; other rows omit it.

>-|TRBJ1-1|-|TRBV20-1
TGCAGTGCTAGTCTAGTCCGCGCTGAAGCTTTCTTT
CSASLVRAEAFF
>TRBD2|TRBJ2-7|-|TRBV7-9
TGTGCCAGCAGCTTCCAACCTAGCGGGCTCTCCTACGAGCAGTACTTC
CASSFQPSGLSYEQYF
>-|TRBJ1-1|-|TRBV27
TGTGCCAGCAGTTTATCAAGGACTTCTGAAGCTTTCTTT
CASSLSRTSEAFF
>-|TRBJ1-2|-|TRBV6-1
TGTGCCAGCAGTGAAGGGGGCTCCCATGGCTACACCTTC
CASSEGGSHGYTF
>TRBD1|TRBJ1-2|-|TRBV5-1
TGCGCCAGCAGCTTGATGGCGACAGGGGCCGGCTACACCTTC
CASSLMATGAGYTF
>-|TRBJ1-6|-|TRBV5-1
TGCGCCAGCAGCTTAGAAGAGGGCTCCGGCTCACCCCTCCACTTT
CASSLEEGSGSPLHF
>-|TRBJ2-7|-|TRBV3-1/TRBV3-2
TGTGCCAGCAGCCAGCAGGGGCTCCAATACGAGCAGTACTTC
CASSQQGLQYEQYF
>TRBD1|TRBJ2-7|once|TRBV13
TGTGCCAGCAGCCTACAGGGGGCGAGGTTTGGCGAGCAGTACTTC
CASSLQGARFGEQYF
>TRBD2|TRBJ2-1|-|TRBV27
TGTGCCAGCAGTTTATCGACTAGCGAGTCCTACAATGAGCAGTTCTTC
CASSLSTSESYNEQFF
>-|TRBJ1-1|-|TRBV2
TGTGCCAGCAGCCCCGGGGTGAGTTACACTGAAGCTTTCTTT
CASSPGVSYTEAFF
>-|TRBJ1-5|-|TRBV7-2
TGTGCCAGCAGCTTAGACAGTGGCCAGCCCCAGCATTTT
CASSLDSGQPQHF
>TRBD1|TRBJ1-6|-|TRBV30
TGTGCCTGGAGTTTCGGCAGGGGGCGTAATTCACCCCTCCACTTT
CAWSFGRGRNSPLHF
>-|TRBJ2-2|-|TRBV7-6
TGTGCCAGCAGCTCCGCTCGGGGCGGGACGAACACCGGGGAGCTGTTTTTT
CASSSARGGTNTGELFF
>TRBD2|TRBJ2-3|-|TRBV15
TGTGCCACCAGCACTAGAGCGGGAGGGATCACAGATACGCAGTATTTT
CATSTRAGGITDTQYF
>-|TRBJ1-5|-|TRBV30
TGTGCCTGGAGTGTCGCAGGCAACAATCAGCCCCAGCATTTT
CAWSVAGNNQPQHF
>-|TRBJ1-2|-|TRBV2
TGTGCCAGCAGTGACGTCAGGGCCTTCTTC
CASSDVRAFF
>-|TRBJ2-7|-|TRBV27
TGTGCCAGCAGTTTAGTGCCAGGGCTCACCTACGAGCAGTACTTC
CASSLVPGLTYEQYF
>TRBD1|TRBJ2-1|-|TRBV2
TGTGCCAGCACAACAGGGGGTGAGCAGTTCTTC
CASTTGGEQFF
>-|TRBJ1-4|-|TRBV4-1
TGCGCCAGCACCGAGGGAGGCTCCGTCGAAAAACTGTTTTTT
CASTEGGSVEKLFF
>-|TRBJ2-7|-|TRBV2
TGTGCCAGCAGCTCAGACAGGAGCCACGAGCAGTACTTC
CASSSDRSHEQYF
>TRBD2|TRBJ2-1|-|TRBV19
TGTGCCAGTAGTACTAGCGGAAGCTCCTACAATGAGCAGTTCTTC
CASSTSGSSYNEQFF
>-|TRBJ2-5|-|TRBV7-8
TGTGCCAGCGAGGTAATGGGAGAGACCCAGTACTTC
CASEVMGETQYF
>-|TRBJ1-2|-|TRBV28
TGTGCCAGCAGTTTAGCAACAGCCTATGGCTACACCTTC
CASSLATAYGYTF
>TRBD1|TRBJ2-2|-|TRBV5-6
TGTGCCAGCAGCGAAACAGGGGACCCGAACACCGGGGAGCTGTTTTTT
CASSETGDPNTGELFF
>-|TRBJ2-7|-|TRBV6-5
TGTGCCAGCCCCGCTCCAGCTCAGGTGGGTTACGAGCAGTACTTC
CASPAPAQVGYEQYF
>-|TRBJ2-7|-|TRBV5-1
TGCGCCAGCAGGGCAGCGGAGGCCTCCTACGAGCAGTACTTC
CASRAAEASYEQYF
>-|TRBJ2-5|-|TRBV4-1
TGCGCCAGCAGCCAAGATCAGGGCAGGGGGGTGGAGACCCAGTACTTC
CASSQDQGRGVETQYF
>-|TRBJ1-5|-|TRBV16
TGTGCCAGCAGCCAATTTCGGGGGAATCAGCCCCAGCATTTT
CASSQFRGNQPQHF
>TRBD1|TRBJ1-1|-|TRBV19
TGTGCCAGTAGTAAACAGGGGACCACTGAAGCTTTCTTT
CASSKQGTTEAFF
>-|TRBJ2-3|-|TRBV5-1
TGCGCCAGCAGCTTGGCCCGGGGCACAGATACGCAGTATTTT
CASSLARGTDTQYF
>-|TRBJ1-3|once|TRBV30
TGTGCCTGGAATTCGGGGTCCTCTGGAAACACCATATATTTT
CAWNSGSSGNTIYF
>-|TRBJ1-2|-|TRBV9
TGTGCCAGCAGCGTAAGGGGAACCTTGGGCTATGGCTACACCTTC
CASSVRGTLGYGYTF
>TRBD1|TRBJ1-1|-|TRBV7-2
TGTGCCAGCAGCTTAGTCCCAGGGGGCACTGAAGCTTTCTTT
CASSLVPGGTEAFF
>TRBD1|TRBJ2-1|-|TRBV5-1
TGCGCCAGCAGCTTCGGGGACAGATACAATGAGCAGTTCTTC
CASSFGDRYNEQFF
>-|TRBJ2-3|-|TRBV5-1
TGCGCCAGCAGCTTGAGTTTAGGGGTCGATACGCAGTATTTT
CASSLSLGVDTQYF
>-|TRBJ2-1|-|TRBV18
TGTGCCAGCTCACTGACACTGAGCTCCTACAATGAGCAGTTCTTC
CASSLTLSSYNEQFF
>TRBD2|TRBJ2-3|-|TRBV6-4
TGTGCCAGCAGTGTAGTAGCGGGGACAGATACGCAGTATTTT
CASSVVAGTDTQYF
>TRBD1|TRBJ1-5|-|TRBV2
TGTGCCAGCAGCTTATTGGGACAGGGCAATCAGCCCCAGCATTTT
CASSLLGQGNQPQHF
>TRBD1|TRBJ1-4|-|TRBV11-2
TGTGCCAGCAGCTCGAAGGCCGGACAGGGGGATGCAAGGGGTGAAAAACTGTTTTTT
CASSSKAGQGDARGEKLFF
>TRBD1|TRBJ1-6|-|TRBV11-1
TGTGCCAGCAGCACCACAGGGGTTAACTCACCCCTCCACTTT
CASSTTGVNSPLHF
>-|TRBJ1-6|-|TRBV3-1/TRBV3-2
TGTGCCAGCAGCCAGGGGACTTCCCCTTCACCCCTCCACTTT
CASSQGTSPSPLHF
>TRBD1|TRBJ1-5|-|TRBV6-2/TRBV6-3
TGTGCCAGCAGTCCACAGGGGGCTCGAAATCAGCCCCAGCATTTT
CASSPQGARNQPQHF
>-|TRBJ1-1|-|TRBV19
TGTGCCAGTACTAATCCGGGGTCCACTGAAGCTTTCTTT
CASTNPGSTEAFF
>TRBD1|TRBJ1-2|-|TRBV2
TGTGCCAGCAGTGAATCTGGACAGGGGGGGTATGGCTACACCTTC
CASSESGQGGYGYTF
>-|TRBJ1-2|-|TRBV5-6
TGTGCCAGCAGCTTAGGTGACAGATCCTACACCTTC
CASSLGDRSYTF
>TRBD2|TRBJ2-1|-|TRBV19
TGTGCCAGTAGTATGGGCCTAGCGGGATATACTAGTACAAGCTCCTACAATGAGCAGTTCTTC
CASSMGLAGYTSTSSYNEQFF
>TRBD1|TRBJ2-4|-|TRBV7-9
TGTGCCAGCAGCCGCGCCGGGACAGAGAAAAACATTCAGTACTTC
CASSRAGTEKNIQYF
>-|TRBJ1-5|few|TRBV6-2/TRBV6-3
TGTGCCAGCAGCCCCCCAGGACAGTCCGTTCAGCCCCAGCATTTT
CASSPPGQSVQPQHF
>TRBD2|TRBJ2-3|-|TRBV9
TGTGCCAGCAGCCCCAGCGGGGGGTCGTCCGGAGATACGCAGTATTTT
CASSPSGGSSGDTQYF
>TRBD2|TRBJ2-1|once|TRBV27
TGTGCCAGCAGTTTTCCGATAGCGGGAGGGCCCTACAATGAGCAGTTCTTC
CASSFPIAGGPYNEQFF
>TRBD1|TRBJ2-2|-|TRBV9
TGTGCCAGCAGCGACCGACAGGGGGCGATGGACGGGGAGCTGTTTTTT
CASSDRQGAMDGELFF
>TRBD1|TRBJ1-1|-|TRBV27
TGTGCCAGCAGGGGGGACAGGAAGAACACTGAAGCTTTCTTT
CASRGDRKNTEAFF
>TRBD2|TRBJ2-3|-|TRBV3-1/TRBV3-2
TGTGCCAGCAGCCAATTCACTAGCGGCAGCACAGATACGCAGTATTTT
CASSQFTSGSTDTQYF
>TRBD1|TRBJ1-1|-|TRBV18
TGTGCCAGCTCGCAGGGGGCAGACACTGAAGCTTTCTTT
CASSQGADTEAFF
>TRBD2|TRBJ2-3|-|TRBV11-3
TGTGCCAGCAGCCTCGGACTAGCGGGAGGAAGGAATACGCAGTATTTT
CASSLGLAGGRNTQYF
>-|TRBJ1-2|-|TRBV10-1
TGCGCCAGCACAGCGGGTGGGCCGCTCGGGGGTGGCTACACCTTC
CASTAGGPLGGGYTF